This entry lists 4 T cell receptor beta chains sequenced from one sample in a study of blood T cell repertoires in COVID-19. The data were produced by immunoSEQ multiplex PCR, yet TCRdb's version contains in-frame clones alone and is incomplete. The sample shows 150,000 or so clones, about four fifths of them seen only once. Material: peripheral blood. These TCRs come from an older woman with acute or convalescent COVID-19.

This clone has just a few counts. The rearrangement links TRBV12-3 or TRBV12-4 to TRBJ2-5, with D uncertain. The germline V and J ends were trimmed by 6 bases and 4 bases, with 9 bases remaining between them. The CDR3 covers 12 residues. CDR3 DNA sequence: TGTGCCAGCAGCTCAGTAGCAGAGACCCAGTACTTC. Translated: CASSSVAETQYF.

CDR3 in DNA: TGTGCCAGCAGCTTAGGAGGTCCCCAGGGTGAGCAGTTCTTC. It specifies CASSLGGPQGEQFF. The chain employs TRBV11-3 and TRBJ2-1; possible D gene TRBD1, 5 bases. The CDR3 contains 14 residues. The germline CDR1 and CDR2 sequences are SGHNT and YENEEA. V lost 1 base, J lost 9 bases, and 13 bases lay in between.

The CDR3 bases are TGTGCCAGCAGCTTTGGTCCCCGGAGACAGGGTGAAGCTTTCTTT. Translated, it gives CASSFGPRRQGEAFF. The chain links TRBV5-5 to TRBJ1-1; 7 bases align to TRBD1. The trim removed 2 bases at V and 7 bases at J, leaving 11 bases unmatched. This CDR3 comprises 15 residues. Looked up from germline, CDR1 is SGHKS and CDR2 is YYEKEE (reference sequence).

The gene calls are TRBV3-1 (or the pseudogene TRBV3-2) and TRBJ1-1; no clear D gene. V lost 1 base, J lost 1 base, and 4 bases lay in between. The CDR3 contains 13 residues. CDR1 LGHDT and CDR2 YNNKEL come from the germline V gene (reference sequence). CDR3 amino acids: CASSQVSNTEAFF. CDR3 sequence (DNA): TGTGCCAGCAGCCAAGTCTCGAACACTGAAGCTTTCTTT.